This T cell receptor (beta chain) was recovered during a study of T-cell memory formation after mild COVID-19. At the level of the study: Clusters of TCRs were largely donor specific.

Findings and caveats of the study: Contracting CD4+ clones lay largely in CM and EM, with CD8+ ones residing in EMRA.

With V trimmed by 7 bases and J by 3 bases, 8 bases remained unmatched. The CDR3 has 14 residues. cDNA libraries for TCR alpha and TCR beta, carrying sample barcodes and UMIs, came from 5'RACE with constant-segment primers. Each CDR3 protein gets one entry after TCRdb re-called the 5' RACE reads with MiXCR. Among about 350,000 distinct CDR3 sequences listed, roughly 15% were seen once. This clonotype appeared a few times. Its antigen is not known. The J gene is TRBJ2-5, the V gene TRBV12-3 or TRBV12-4, with 7 bases identical to TRBD2. Sequencing used PBMCs or a T cell subset sorted from them (not recorded which). The TCR sequence derives from a man between 18 and 35 years old who had mild COVID-19 (a few samples of this study predate the infection). Cell type and time point are not known. The CDR3 spells CASTEQAGKETQYF. The CDR3 DNA reads TGTGCCAGCACCGAACAAGCGGGGAAAGAGACCCAGTACTTC.